This T cell receptor beta chain was documented in a study of shared clonotypes between healthy human individuals. Study-wide findings and caveats: Collection of samples was limited to blood; tissue repertoires likely differ.

Points on this clone: As yet, its antigen is unknown.

V dropped 1 base and J dropped 4 bases, with 17 bases sitting between them. The germline V gene encodes CDR1 ENHRY and CDR2 SYGVKD. CDR3 length: 16 residues. Sequencing was performed with immunoSEQ multiplex PCR; in TCRdb, only in-frame clones are kept and a portion is missing. The sample carries 450,000 to 600,000 clones, 70% to 85% recorded once. Material: PBMCs. The origin of this receptor is a woman aged 40 to 50 in good health. Some clones in this sample may be carry-over from other donors' samples. The chain links TRBV10-3 to TRBJ2-7, with D perhaps matching TRBD1 (6 bases). As DNA, the CDR3 is TGTGCCATCAGTGAGTTGGGGGCAAGCGACCTTTACGAGCAGTACTTC. Translated, it gives CAISELGASDLYEQYF.